Sequencing of this T cell receptor (beta chain) was carried out in a study of T cell repertoires in cytomegalovirus infection. Study conclusions and caveats: Identification of carriers of CMV plus the relevant HLA was achieved through cumulative public TCR beta family frequency.

Per the germline V gene, CDR1 is SGHTA and CDR2 is FQGNSA. CDR3 length: 15 residues. Deletions cut 7 bases from V and 4 bases from J, with 20 bases between. TCRdb re-called the reads with MiXCR, one entry per CDR3 protein. The table lists hundreds of thousands of distinct CDR3 sequences, about a third of them singletons. For this clonotype: No antigen is known for it.

The specimen was cultured CD8+ T cells from PBMCs, collected from culture after CMV antigen stimulation. This rearrangement joins TRBV7-2 to TRBJ2-7; D assignment may be TRBD1 or TRBD2 (5 bases each). The TCR comes from a human donor in good health (CMV status not recorded). Some clones in this sample may be carry-over from other donors' samples. The DNA for the CDR3 is TGTGCCAGCAAGACGGAGGACAACCCCTGGTACGAGCAGTACTTC. Protein: CASKTEDNPWYEQYF.